Here is one T cell receptor beta chain with its context. What it binds is unknown. These data come from a study of CD8 T cells in ankylosing spondylitis. CDR1 is LNHDA, CDR2 SQIVND, per germline (reference sequence). The CDR3 is 16 amino acids. With 0 bases removed from V and 2 bases from J, the gap between germline ends came to 11 bases. Broader study findings: Reportedly, significant enrichment of disease-linked clones occurred in matched ankylosing spondylitis synovial fluid.

TCRdb used MiXCR to reprocess the 5' RACE reads, holding one entry per CDR3 protein. The data contain approximately 17,000 distinct CDR3 sequences, around 8% of them singletons. The sample comprised blood. This chain uses TRBV19 with TRBJ2-1, with D perhaps TRBD1 (5 bases). This TCR was recovered from a male donor with ankylosing spondylitis or in good health (not recorded which). CDR3 bases: TGTGCCAGTAGTATAGATGGGGCTAGGACCTACAATGAGCAGTTCTTC. Protein product: CASSIDGARTYNEQFF.